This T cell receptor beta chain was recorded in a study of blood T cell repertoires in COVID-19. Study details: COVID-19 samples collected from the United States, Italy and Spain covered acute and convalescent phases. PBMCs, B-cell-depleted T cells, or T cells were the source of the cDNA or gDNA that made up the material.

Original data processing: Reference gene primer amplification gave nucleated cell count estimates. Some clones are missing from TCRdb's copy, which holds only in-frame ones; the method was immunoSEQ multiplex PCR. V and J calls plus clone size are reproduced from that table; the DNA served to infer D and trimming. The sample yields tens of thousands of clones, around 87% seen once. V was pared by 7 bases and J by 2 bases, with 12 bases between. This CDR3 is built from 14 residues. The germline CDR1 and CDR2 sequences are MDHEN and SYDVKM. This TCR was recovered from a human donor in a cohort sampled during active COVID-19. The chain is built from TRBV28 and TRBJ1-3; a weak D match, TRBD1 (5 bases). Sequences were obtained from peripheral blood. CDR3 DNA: TGTGCCAGCACTCTTGCAGGGACTGGAAACACCATATATTTT. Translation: CASTLAGTGNTIYF.